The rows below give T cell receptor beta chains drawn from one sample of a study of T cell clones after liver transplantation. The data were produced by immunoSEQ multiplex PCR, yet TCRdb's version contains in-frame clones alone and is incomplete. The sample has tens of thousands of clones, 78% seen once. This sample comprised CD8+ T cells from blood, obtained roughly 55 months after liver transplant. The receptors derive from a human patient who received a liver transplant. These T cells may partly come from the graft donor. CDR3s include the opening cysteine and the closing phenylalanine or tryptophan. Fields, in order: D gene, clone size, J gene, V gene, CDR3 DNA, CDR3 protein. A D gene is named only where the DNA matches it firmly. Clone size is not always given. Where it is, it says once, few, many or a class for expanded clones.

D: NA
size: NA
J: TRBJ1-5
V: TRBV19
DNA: TGTGCCAGCGGCCTTGGGTTCGAGCCCCAGCATTTT
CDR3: CASGLGFEPQHF

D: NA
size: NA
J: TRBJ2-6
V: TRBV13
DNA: TGTGCCAGCGCCCCGGAAAGGGCCAACGTCCTGACTTTC
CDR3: CASAPERANVLTF

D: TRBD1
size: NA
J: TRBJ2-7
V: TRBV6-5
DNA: TGTGTCCGGGACAGCCTTTACGAGCAGTACTTC
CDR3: CVRDSLYEQYF

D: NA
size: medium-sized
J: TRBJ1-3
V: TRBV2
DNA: TGTGCCAGAAAACAGCCGAACTCTGGAAACACCATATATTTT
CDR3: CARKQPNSGNTIYF

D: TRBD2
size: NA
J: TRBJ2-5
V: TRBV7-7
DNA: TGTGCTAGCAGCCCGACTAGCGGGGGGGCCGTAGAGACCCAGTACTTC
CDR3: CASSPTSGGAVETQYF

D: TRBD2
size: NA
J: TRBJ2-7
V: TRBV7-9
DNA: TGTGCCAGCAGCTTAGTGGGGGGGAACTCCTACGAGCAGTACTTC
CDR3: CASSLVGGNSYEQYF

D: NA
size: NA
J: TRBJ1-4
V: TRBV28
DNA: TGTGCCAGCATCCCTATCGGGTCGCTTGATGGGCATGAAAAACTGTTTTTT
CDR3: CASIPIGSLDGHEKLFF

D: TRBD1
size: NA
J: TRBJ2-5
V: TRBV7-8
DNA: TGTGCCAGCAGCCAATGGGACAGGGGGGAGACCCAGTACTTC
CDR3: CASSQWDRGETQYF

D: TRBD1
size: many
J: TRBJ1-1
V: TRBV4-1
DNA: TGCGCCAGCAGCCAAGAAGGAACAGGGGCCGCCCAGGAAGCTTTCTTT
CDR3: CASSQEGTGAAQEAFF

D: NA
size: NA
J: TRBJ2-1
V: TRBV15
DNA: TGTGCCACCAGCAGAAACCACAGGATGAGCTCCTACAATGAGCAGTTCTTC
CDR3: CATSRNHRMSSYNEQFF

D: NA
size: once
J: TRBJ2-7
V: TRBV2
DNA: TGTGCCAGCAGTGGTTCGACCCCCCTTAAAGGGGATAGCTCCTACGAGCAGTACTTC
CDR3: CASSGSTPLKGDSSYEQYF

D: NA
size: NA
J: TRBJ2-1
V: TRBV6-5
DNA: TGTGCCAGCAGTTCAGGGGGGGCCCCCAATGAGCAGTTCTTC
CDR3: CASSSGGAPNEQFF

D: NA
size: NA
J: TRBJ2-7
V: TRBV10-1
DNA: TGCGCCAGCAGTGACAGTGGGGACGGAGCCTACGAGCAGTACTTC
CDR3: CASSDSGDGAYEQYF

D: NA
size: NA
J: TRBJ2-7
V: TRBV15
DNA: TGTGCCACCAGCGGTCGGACAGATAACGAGCAGTACTTC
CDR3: CATSGRTDNEQYF

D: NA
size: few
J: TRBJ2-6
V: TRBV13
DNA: TGTGCCAGCAGCTTATCTGGGGCCAACGTCCTGACTTTC
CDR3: CASSLSGANVLTF

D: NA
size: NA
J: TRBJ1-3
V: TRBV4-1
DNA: TGCGCCAGCAGCCTTCGTATAATAACCAACACCATATATTTT
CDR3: CASSLRIITNTIYF

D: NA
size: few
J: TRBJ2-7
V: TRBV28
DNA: TGTGCCAGCAGTTTGGCCAACTCCTACGAGCAGTACTTC
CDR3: CASSLANSYEQYF

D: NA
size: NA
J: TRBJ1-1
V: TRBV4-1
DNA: TGCGCCAGCAGCCAAGGACACCTGAACACTGAAGCTTTCTTT
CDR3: CASSQGHLNTEAFF

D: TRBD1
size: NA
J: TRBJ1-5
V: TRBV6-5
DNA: TGTGCCAGCAGCGACAGGGCTGGTAATCAGCCCCAGCATTTT
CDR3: CASSDRAGNQPQHF

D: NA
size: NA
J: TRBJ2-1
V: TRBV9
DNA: TGTGCCAGCAGCGTGGGAGCTGCGGCCGCCTTAGACAATGAGCAGTTCTTC
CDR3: CASSVGAAAALDNEQFF

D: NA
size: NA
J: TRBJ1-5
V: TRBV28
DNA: TGTGCCAGCAGTCCACAGGGTTTTAGTCAGCCCCAGCATTTT
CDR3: CASSPQGFSQPQHF

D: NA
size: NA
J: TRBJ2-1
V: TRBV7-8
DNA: TGTGCCAGCAGCCCAGGGGTTAGCTCCTACAATGAGCAGTTCTTC
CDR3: CASSPGVSSYNEQFF

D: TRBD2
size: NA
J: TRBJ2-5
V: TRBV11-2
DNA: TGTGCCAGCAGCTACCTAGCGGGGGGTATCCAAGAGACCCAGTACTTC
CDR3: CASSYLAGGIQETQYF

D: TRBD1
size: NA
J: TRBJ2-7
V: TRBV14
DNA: TGTGCCAGCAGCCCAACCAACAGGGGGCTATCCTACGAGCAGTACTTC
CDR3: CASSPTNRGLSYEQYF

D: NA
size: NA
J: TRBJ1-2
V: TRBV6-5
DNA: TGTGCCAGCAGTTATGGGGTTATGGTCGGCTACACCTTC
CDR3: CASSYGVMVGYTF

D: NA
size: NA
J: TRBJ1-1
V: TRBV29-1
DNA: TGCAGCGTTCGTACAGGGAACACTGAAGCTTTCTTT
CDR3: CSVRTGNTEAFF

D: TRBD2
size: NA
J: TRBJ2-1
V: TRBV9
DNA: TGTGCCAGCACCTCGGGACTAGGGGGTTACAATGAGCAGTTCTTC
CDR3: CASTSGLGGYNEQFF

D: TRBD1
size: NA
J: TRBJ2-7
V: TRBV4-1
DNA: TGCGCCAGCAGCTACACCAGGGGGACCTACGAGCAGTACTTC
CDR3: CASSYTRGTYEQYF

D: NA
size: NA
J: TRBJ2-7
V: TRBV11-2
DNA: TGTGCCAGCAGCTTAGGGTTTGCGGGACACGAGCAGTACTTC
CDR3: CASSLGFAGHEQYF

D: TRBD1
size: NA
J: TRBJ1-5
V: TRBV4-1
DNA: TGCGCCAGCAGACAGGACAGGAACAGCAATCAGCCCCAGCATTTT
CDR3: CASRQDRNSNQPQHF

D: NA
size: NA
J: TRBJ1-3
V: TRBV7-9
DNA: TGTGCCAGCAGCCCCGGACAGTCCCTCGTCATGGGAAACACCATATATTTT
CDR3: CASSPGQSLVMGNTIYF

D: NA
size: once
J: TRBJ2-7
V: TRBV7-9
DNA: TGTGCCAGCAGCTGGAACGTTCAGGGGGAGCAGTACTTC
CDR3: CASSWNVQGEQYF

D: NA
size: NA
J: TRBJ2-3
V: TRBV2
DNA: TGTGCCAGCAGTGATGGGGCGGGGAGCACAGATACGCAGTATTTT
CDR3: CASSDGAGSTDTQYF

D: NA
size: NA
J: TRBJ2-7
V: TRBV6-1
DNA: TGTGCCACAGAGGGGATCGGAGGCTCCTACGAGCAGTACTTC
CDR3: CATEGIGGSYEQYF

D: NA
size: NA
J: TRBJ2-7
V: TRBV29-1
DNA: TGCAGCGTTGTTGGTCTCAGGGCAAACGAGCAGTACTTC
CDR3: CSVVGLRANEQYF

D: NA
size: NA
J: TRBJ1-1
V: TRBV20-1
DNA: TGCAGTGCTAGAGAAGCTTTCTTT
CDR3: CSAREAFF

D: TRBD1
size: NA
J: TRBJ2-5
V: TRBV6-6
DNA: TGTGCCAGCAGTTCCTTGGACAGGGAACAAGAGACCCAGTACTTC
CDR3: CASSSLDREQETQYF

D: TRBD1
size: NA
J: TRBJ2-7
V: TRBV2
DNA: TGTGCCAGCAGTTTATCTCAGGGGGTTCGCGAGCAGTACTTC
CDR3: CASSLSQGVREQYF

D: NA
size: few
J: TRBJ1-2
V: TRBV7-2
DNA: TGTGCCAGCAGTTTATTAGGGAACTATGGCTACACCTTC
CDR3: CASSLLGNYGYTF

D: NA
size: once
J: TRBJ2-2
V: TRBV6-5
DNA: TGTGCCAGCAGCAGCACCGGGGAGCTGTTTTTT
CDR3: CASSSTGELFF

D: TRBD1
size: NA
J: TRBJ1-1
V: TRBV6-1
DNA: TGTGCCAGCAGTGAAAGGAATGACAGGGGATGGACTGAAGCTTTCTTT
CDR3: CASSERNDRGWTEAFF

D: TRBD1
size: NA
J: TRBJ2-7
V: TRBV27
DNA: TGTGCCAGCAGTATACAGGGGGCTCCGAACGAGCAGTACTTC
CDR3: CASSIQGAPNEQYF